Below, 5 T cell receptor beta chains from the same sample are listed, as sequenced in a study of early T cells in non-severe SARS-CoV-2 infection. TCRdb reprocessed the 5' RACE reads with MiXCR, giving one entry per CDR3 protein. The profile shows around 31,000 distinct CDR3 sequences, 9.5% to 10% of them singletons. Material for sequencing was whole blood. The receptors originated from an adult who was a healthcare worker with PCR-confirmed SARS-CoV-2 infection or an uninfected control (not recorded which).

The chain carries TRBV7-2 and TRBJ1-3; possibly TRBD1 for D (6 bases). Germline CDR1 reads SGHTA; CDR2 reads FQGNSA. The CDR3 is made up of 15 amino acids. Trimming removed 4 bases from V and 4 bases from J, with 14 bases in between. CDR3 bases: TGTGCCAGCAGCTCCGTTACAGGGCGAGGAAACACCATATATTTT. Translating it yields CASSSVTGRGNTIYF.

The chain employs TRBV7-9 and TRBJ1-4; 7 positions agree with TRBD1. Germline CDR1 is SEHNR and CDR2 is FQNEAQ (reference sequence). Trimming removed 3 bases from V and 7 bases from J; junction bases left unmatched: 5. The CDR3 has 14 amino acids. The CDR3 DNA is TGTGCCAGCAGCTTCAGGGGGGCTGGTGAAAAACTGTTTTTT. This gives the protein CASSFRGAGEKLFF.

This clonotype was counted many times. V usage is TRBV20-1 and J usage is TRBJ2-1, with 7 positions matching TRBD1. CDR3 size: 13 residues. CDR1 DFQATT and CDR2 SNEGSKA come from the germline V gene (reference sequence). Unmatched junction bases numbered 13, after V lost 5 bases and J lost 12 bases. CDR3 protein: CSAGTVDTLRQFF. The CDR3 coding sequence is TGCAGTGCTGGGACAGTGGATACGTTACGGCAGTTCTTC.

A remark on this clonotype: A read error may explain this, as a much larger clone is one base away. The chain is built from TRBV7-2 and TRBJ2-7; 7 bases are shared with TRBD2. After removal of 5 bases from V and 5 bases from J, the junction contained 18 bases not matched to a gene. CDR1 and CDR2 from the germline V gene are SGHTA and FQGNSA. This CDR3 comprises 17 residues. In DNA, the CDR3 is TGTGCCAGCAGCCCTACAGCCCGAGGAGCGGGGAACCACGAGCAGTACTTC. This translates into CASSPTARGAGNHEQYF.

This clonotype showed up many times. The chain recombines TRBV7-6 with TRBJ1-3, with TRBD1 matching 9 bases. This CDR3 contains 15 residues. Germline V gives CDR1 SGHVS, CDR2 FNYEAQ. The trim removed 6 bases at V and 4 bases at J, leaving 7 bases unmatched. The CDR3 region is CASRQDRGTGNTIYF. In DNA, the CDR3 is TGTGCCAGCAGACAGGACAGGGGAACGGGAAACACCATATATTTT.